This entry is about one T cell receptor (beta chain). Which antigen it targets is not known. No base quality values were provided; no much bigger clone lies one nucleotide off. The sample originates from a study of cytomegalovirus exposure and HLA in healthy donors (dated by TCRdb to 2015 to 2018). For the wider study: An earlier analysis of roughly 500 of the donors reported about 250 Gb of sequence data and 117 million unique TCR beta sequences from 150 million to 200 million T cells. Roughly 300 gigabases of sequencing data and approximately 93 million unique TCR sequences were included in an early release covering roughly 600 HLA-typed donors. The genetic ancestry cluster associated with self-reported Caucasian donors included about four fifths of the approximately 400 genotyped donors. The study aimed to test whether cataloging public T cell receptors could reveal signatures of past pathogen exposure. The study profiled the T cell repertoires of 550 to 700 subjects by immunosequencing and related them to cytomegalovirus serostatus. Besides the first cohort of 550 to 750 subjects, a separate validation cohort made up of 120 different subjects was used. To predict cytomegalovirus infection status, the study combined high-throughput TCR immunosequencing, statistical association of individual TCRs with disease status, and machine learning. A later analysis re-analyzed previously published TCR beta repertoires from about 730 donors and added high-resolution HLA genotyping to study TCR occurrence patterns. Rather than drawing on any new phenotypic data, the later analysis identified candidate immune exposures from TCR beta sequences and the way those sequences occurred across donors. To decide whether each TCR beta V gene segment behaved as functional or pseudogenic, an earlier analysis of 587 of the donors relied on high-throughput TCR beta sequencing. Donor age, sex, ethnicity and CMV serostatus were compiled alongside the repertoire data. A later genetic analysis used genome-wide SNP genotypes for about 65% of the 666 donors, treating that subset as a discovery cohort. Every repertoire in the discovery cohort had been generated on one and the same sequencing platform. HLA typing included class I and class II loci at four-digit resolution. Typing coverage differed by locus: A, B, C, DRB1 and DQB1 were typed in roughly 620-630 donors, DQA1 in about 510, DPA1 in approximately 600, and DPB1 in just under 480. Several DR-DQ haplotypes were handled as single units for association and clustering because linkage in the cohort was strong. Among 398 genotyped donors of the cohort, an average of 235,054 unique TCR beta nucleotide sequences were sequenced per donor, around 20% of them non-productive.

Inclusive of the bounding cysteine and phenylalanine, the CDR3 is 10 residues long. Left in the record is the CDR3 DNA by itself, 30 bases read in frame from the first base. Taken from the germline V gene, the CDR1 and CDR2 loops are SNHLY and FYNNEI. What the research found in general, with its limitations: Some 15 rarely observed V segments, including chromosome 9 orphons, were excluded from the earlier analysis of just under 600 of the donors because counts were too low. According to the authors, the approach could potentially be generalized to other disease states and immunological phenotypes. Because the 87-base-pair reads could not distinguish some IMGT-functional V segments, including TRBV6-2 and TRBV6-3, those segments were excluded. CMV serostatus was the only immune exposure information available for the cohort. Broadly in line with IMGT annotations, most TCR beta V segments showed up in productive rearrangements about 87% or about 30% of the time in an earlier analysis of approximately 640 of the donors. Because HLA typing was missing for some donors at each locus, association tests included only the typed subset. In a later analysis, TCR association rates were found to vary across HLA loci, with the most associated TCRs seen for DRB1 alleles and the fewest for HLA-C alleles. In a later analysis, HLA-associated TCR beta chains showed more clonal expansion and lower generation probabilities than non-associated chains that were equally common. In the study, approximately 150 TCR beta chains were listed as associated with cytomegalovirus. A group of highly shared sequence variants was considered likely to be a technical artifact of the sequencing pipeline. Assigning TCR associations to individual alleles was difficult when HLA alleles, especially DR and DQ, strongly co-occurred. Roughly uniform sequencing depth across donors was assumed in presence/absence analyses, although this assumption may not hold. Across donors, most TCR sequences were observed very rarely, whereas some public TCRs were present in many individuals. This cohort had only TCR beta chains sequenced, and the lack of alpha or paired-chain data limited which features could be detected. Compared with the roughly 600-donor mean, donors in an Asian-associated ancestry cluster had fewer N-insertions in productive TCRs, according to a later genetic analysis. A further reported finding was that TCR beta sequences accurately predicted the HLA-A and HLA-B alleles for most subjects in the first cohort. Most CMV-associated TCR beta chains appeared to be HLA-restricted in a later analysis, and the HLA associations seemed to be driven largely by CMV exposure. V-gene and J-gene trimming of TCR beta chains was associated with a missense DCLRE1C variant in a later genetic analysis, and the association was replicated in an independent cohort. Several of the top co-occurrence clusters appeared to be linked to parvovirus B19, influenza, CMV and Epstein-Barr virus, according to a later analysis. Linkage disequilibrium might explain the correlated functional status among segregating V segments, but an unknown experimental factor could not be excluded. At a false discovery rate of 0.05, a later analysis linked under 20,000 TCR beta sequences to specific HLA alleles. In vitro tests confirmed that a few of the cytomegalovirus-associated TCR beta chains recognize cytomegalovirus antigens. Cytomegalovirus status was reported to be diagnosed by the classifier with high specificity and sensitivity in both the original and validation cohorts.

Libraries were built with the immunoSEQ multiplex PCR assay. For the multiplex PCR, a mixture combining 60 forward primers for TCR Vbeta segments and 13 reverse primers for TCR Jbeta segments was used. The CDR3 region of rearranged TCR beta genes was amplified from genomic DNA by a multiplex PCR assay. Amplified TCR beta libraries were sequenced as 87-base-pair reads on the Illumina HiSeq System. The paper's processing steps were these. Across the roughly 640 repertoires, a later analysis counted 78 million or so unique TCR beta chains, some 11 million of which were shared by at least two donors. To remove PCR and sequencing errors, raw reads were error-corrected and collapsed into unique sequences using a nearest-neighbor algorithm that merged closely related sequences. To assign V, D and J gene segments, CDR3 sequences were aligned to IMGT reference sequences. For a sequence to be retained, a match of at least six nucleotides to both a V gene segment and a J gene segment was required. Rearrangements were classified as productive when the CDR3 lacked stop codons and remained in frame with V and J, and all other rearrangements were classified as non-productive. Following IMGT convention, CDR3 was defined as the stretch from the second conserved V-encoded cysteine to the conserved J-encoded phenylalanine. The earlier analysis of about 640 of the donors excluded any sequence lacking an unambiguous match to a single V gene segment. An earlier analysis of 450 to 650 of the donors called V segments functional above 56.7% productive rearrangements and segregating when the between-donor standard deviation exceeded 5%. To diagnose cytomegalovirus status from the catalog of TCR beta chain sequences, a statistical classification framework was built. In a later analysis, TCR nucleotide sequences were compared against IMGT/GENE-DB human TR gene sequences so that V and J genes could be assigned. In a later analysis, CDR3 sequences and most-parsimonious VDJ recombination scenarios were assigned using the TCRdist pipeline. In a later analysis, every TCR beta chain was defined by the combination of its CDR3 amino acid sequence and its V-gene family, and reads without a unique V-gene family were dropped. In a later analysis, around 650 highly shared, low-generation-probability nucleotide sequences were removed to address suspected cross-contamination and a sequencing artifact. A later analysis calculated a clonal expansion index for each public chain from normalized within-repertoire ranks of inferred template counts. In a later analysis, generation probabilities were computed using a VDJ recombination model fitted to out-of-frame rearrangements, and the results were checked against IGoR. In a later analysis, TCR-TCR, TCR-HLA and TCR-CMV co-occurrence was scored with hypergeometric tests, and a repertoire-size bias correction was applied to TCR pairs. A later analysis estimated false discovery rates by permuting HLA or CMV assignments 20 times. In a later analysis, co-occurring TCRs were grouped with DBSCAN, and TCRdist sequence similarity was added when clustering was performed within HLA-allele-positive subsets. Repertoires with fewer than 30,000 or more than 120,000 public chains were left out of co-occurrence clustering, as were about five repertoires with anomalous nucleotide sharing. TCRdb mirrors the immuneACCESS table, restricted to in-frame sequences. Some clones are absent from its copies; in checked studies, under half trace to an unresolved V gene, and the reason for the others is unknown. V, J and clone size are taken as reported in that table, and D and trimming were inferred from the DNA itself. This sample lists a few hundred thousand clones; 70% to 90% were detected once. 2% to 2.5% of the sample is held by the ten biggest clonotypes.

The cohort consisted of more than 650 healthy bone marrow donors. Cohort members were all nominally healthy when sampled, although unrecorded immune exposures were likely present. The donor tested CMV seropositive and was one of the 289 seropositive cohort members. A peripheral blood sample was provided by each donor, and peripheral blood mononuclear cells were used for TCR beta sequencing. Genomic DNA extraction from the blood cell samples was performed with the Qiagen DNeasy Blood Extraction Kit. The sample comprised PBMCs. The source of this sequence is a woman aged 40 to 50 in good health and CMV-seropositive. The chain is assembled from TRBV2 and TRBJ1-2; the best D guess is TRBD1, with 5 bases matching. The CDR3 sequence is CAKQAVGYTF. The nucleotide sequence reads TGTGCGAAACAGGCGGTGGGCTACACCTTC.